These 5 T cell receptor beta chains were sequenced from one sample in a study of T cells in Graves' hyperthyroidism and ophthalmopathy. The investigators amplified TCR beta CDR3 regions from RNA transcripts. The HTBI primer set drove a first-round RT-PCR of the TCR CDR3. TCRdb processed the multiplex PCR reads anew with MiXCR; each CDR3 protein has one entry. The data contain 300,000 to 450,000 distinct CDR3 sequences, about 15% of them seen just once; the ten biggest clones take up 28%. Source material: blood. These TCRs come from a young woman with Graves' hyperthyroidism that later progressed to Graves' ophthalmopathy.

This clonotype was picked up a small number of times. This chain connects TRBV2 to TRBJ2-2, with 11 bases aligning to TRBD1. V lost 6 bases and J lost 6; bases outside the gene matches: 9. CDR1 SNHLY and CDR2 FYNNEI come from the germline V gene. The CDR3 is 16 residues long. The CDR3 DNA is TGTGCCAGCAGGGGGGACAGGGGGTTGATCGCCGGGGAGCTGTTTTTT. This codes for CASRGDRGLIAGELFF.

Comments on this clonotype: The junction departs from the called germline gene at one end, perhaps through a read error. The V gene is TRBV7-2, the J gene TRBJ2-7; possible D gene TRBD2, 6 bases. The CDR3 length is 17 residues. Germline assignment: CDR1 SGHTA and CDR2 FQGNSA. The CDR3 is CASSLAGASVFFYELYF. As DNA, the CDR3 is TGTGCCAGCAGCTTAGCGGGAGCTAGCGTTTTCTTTTACGAGCTGTACTTC.

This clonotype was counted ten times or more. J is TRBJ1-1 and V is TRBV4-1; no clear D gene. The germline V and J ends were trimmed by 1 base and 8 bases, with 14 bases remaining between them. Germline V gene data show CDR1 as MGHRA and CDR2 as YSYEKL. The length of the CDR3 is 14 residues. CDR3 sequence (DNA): TGCGCCAGCAGCCAAGGTTTGGCAGGTACCGAAGCTTTCTTT. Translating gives CASSQGLAGTEAFF.

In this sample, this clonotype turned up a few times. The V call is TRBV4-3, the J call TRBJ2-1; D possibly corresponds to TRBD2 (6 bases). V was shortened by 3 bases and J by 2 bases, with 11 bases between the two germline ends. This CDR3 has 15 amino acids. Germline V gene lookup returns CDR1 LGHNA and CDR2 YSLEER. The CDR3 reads CASSQGTDAYNEQFF. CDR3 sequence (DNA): TGCGCCAGCAGCCAGGGGACTGACGCCTACAATGAGCAGTTCTTC.

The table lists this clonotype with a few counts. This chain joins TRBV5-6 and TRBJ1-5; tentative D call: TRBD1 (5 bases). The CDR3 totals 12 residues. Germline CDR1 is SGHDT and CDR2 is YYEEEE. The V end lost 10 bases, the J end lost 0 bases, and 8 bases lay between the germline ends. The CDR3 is CAPGHSNQPQHF. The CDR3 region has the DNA TGTGCCCCAGGGCATAGCAATCAGCCCCAGCATTTT.